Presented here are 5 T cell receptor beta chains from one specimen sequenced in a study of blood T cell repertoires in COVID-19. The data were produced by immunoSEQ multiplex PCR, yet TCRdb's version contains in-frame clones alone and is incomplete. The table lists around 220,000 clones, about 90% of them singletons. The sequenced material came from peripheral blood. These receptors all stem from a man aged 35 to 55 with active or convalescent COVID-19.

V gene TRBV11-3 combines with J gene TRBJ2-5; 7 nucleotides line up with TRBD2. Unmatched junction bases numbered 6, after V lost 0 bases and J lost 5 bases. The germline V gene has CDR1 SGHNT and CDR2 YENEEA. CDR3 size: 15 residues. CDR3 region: CASSLEPAGLETQYF. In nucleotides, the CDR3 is TGTGCCAGCAGCTTAGAACCAGCGGGACTGGAGACCCAGTACTTC. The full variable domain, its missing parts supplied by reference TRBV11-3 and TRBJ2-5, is EAGVVQSPRYKIIEKKQPVAFWCNPISGHNTLYWYLQNLGQGPELLIRYENEEAVDDSQLPKDRFSAERLKGVDSTLKIQPAELGDSAVYLCASSLEPAGLETQYFGPGTRLLVL.

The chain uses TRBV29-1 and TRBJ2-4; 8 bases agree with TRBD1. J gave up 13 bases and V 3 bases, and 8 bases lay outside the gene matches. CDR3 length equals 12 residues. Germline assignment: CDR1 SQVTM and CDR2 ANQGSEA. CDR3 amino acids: CSVDETDRGQYF. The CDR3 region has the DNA TGCAGCGTTGATGAGACTGACAGGGGCCAGTACTTC.

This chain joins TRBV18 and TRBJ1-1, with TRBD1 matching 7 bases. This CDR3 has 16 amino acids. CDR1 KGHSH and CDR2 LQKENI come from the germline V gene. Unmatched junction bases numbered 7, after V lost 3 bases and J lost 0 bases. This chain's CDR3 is CASSPRDRQLNTEAFF. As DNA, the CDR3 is TGTGCCAGCTCACCCCGGGACAGACAATTGAACACTGAAGCTTTCTTT.

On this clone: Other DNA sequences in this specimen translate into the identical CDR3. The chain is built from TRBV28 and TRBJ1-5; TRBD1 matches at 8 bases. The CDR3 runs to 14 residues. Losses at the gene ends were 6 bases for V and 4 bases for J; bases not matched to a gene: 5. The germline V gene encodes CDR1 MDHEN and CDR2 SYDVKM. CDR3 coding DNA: TGTGCCAGCAGCCCAGGACAGGGAAATCAGCCCCAGCATTTT. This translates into CASSPGQGNQPQHF.

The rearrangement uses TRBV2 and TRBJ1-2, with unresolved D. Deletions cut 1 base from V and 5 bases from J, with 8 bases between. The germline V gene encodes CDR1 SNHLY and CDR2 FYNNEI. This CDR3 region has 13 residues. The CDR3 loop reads CASSEEAGYGYTF. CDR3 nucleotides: TGTGCCAGCAGTGAAGAGGCCGGGTATGGCTACACCTTC.